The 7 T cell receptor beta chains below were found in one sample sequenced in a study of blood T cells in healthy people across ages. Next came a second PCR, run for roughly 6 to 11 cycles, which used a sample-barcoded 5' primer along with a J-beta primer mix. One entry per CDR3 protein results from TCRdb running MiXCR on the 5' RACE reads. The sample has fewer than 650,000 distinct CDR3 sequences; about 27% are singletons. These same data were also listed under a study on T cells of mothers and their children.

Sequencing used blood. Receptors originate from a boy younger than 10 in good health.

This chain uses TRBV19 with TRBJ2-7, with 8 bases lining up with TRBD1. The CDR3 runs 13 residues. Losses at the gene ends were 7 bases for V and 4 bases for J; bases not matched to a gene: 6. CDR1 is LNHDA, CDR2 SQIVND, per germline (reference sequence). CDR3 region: CASKATGAYEQYF. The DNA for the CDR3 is TGTGCCAGTAAAGCGACAGGGGCGTACGAGCAGTACTTC.

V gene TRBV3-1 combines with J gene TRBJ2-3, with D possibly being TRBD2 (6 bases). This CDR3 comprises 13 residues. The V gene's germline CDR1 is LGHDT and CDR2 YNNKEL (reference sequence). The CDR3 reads CASRDSVVATQYF. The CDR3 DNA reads TGTGCAAGCCGGGACTCCGTTGTGGCTACGCAGTATTTT.

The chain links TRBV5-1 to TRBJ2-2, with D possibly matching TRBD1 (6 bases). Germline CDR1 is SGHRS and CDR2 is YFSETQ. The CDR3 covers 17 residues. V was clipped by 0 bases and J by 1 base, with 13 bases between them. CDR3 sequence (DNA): TGCGCCAGCAGCTTGGCGCCATTACAGGGGAACACCGGGGAGCTGTTTTTT. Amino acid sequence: CASSLAPLQGNTGELFF.

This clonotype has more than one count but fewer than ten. For the CDR3, the DNA is TGTGCCAGCACTTGGGAATGGGAGTTAATATACGAGCAGTACTTC. Translated, it gives CASTWEWELIYEQYF. This chain joins TRBV6-1 and TRBJ2-1; the D gene is possibly TRBD2 (5 bases). TRBJ2-7 explains the end of the DNA better; the J call may be wrong. The CDR3 sequence is 15 residues long. CDR1 and CDR2 from the germline V gene are MNHNS and SASEGT.

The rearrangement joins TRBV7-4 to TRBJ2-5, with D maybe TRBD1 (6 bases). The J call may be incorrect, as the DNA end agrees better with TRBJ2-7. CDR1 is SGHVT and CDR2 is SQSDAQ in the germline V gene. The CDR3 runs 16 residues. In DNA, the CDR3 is TGTGCCAGCAGCTTAGGACGGACAGAGATCTCCTACGAGCAGTACTTC. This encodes CASSLGRTEISYEQYF.

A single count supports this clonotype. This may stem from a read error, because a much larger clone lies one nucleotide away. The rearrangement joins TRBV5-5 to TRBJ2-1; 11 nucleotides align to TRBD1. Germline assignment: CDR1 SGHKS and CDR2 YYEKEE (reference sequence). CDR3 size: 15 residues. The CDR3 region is CASSPGQGAYNAQFF. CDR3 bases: TGTGCCAGCAGCCCTGGACAGGGGGCCTACAATGCGCAGTTCTTC.

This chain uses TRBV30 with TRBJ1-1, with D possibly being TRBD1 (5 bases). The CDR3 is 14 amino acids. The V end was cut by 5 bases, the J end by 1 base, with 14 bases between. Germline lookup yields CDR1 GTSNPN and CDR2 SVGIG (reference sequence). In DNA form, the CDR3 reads TGTGCCTGGGCACCCAGGGATCCGAACACTGAAGCTTTCTTT. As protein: CAWAPRDPNTEAFF.